This T cell receptor (beta chain) is drawn from a study of cytomegalovirus exposure and HLA in healthy donors. Across the study: Falling in the Caucasian-associated ancestry cluster were approximately 86% of some 400 genotyped donors. The study's findings and limits: TCR beta V- and J-gene trimming was later associated with a missense DCLRE1C variant.

The CDR3 runs to 16 residues. The trim removed 1 base at V and 2 bases at J, leaving 3 bases unmatched. CDR1 is LNHNV and CDR2 is YYDKDF in the germline V gene (reference sequence). PCR employed 60 Vbeta and 13 Jbeta primers. Measured with immunoSEQ multiplex PCR; TCRdb has only the in-frame clones, and not every one. Here the sample spans about 200,000 clones, around 81% being singletons. About this clone: Its cognate antigen is unknown.

The specimen was PBMCs. The V call is TRBV15, the J call TRBJ2-7, with 12 bases matching TRBD2. The TCR sequence derives from a man aged 18 to 29 in good health and CMV-seronegative. CDR3 sequence reads: CATSRGTSGTTYEQYF. The CDR3 DNA follows: TGTGCCACCAGCAGAGGGACTAGCGGGACCACCTACGAGCAGTACTTC.